The 7 T cell receptor beta chains below come from one sample, sequenced in a study of T cells in Graves' hyperthyroidism and ophthalmopathy. The CDR3 regions of TCR beta were amplified from RNA transcripts. HTBI primers drove first-round RT-PCR of the TCR CDR3. TCRdb used MiXCR to reprocess the multiplex PCR reads, holding one entry per CDR3 protein. The table has a few hundred thousand distinct CDR3 sequences, over 15% seen once. The sample comprised blood. These receptors originate from a woman in her late teens or twenties with Graves' ophthalmopathy.

This clonotype was seen a handful of times. This rearrangement joins TRBV27 to TRBJ2-7; D may be TRBD2 (5 bases). The CDR3 has 13 residues. The V and J ends lost 4 bases and 7 bases respectively, with 14 bases between them. Germline V lookup: CDR1 MNHEY, CDR2 SMNVEV (reference sequence). The DNA of the CDR3 is TGTGCCAGCAGTTATAGCGTAGACAATGAGCAGTACTTC. As protein: CASSYSVDNEQYF.

The chain combines TRBV6-5 with TRBJ2-3, with D perhaps TRBD2 (6 bases). The germline CDR1 and CDR2 sequences are MNHEY and SVGAGI. V gave up 2 bases and J gave up 2 bases, with 11 bases separating them. This CDR3 spans 15 amino acids. The chain's CDR3 is CASSYEEGATDTQYF. The CDR3 coding sequence is TGTGCCAGCAGTTACGAGGAGGGAGCCACAGATACGCAGTATTTT.

This chain joins TRBV11-3 and TRBJ1-1; D remains ambiguous. This CDR3 comprises 13 residues. Trimming cost V 7 bases and J 11 bases, with 20 bases left between them. Germline lookup yields CDR1 SGHNT and CDR2 YENEEA. The CDR3, as DNA: TGTGCCAGCACCCCTAGCGAAGAGGTGAAGGCTTTCTTT. Its protein product is CASTPSEEVKAFF.

Ten or more counts support this clonotype. The CDR3 is CASSSRSQETQYF. CDR3 DNA: TGTGCCAGCAGCTCTAGGTCCCAAGAGACCCAGTACTTC. V usage is TRBV7-2 and J usage is TRBJ2-5; D is uncertain. Trimming removed 4 bases at V and 1 base at J, with 7 bases between. This CDR3 region has 13 residues. The V gene's germline CDR1 is SGHTA and CDR2 FQGNSA.

This sequence joins TRBV28 and TRBJ2-1; TRBD2 matches 8 bases. The CDR3 has 16 amino acids. J was trimmed by 3 bases and V by 2 bases; bases with no gene match: 6. Germline-derived CDR1 and CDR2 are MDHEN and SYDVKM. In DNA form, the CDR3 reads TGTGCCAGCAGTTTAGGGCGGGAGGTTTACTACAATGAGCAGTTCTTC. Its protein product is CASSLGREVYYNEQFF.

A note on this clonotype: The junction shows a germline mismatch at one end, possibly a read error. The chain employs TRBV14 and TRBJ2-7; a possible D gene is TRBD1 (5 bases). The germline V gene has CDR1 SGHDN and CDR2 FVKESK. The length of the CDR3 is 17 residues. CDR3 in amino acids: CASGQDLGQALYYEQYF. CDR3 DNA sequence: TGTGCCAGCGGCCAAGATTTAGGACAAGCACTTTACTACGAGCAGTACTTC.

Ten or more counts support this clonotype. The chain carries TRBV4-2 and TRBJ2-5; D ambiguous. Germline CDR1 reads LGHNA; CDR2 reads YNFKEQ. The CDR3 length is 13 residues. Deletions cut 4 bases from V and 4 bases from J, with 10 bases between. CDR3 bases: TGTGCCAGCAGCCCACGACCCCGAGAGACCCAGTACTTC. It encodes CASSPRPRETQYF.